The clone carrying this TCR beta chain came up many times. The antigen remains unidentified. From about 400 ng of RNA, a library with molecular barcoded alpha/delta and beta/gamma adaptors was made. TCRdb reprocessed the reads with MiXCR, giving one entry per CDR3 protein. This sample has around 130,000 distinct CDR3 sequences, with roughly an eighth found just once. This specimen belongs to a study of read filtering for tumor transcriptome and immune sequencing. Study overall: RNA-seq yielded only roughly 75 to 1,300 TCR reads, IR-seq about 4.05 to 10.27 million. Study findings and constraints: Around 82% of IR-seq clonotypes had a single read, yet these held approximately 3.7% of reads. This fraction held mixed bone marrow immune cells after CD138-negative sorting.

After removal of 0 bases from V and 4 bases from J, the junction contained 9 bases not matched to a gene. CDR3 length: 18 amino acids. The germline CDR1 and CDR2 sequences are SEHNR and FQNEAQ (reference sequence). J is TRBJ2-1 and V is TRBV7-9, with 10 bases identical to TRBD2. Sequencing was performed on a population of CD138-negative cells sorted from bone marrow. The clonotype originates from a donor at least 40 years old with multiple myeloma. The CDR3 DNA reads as TGTGCCAGCAGCTTAGCCCCGTCCGGACTAGCGGCGTACAATGAGCAGTTCTTC. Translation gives CASSLAPSGLAAYNEQFF.